This TCR beta chain was recovered during a study of T cells after yellow fever vaccination. This CDR3 comprises 17 residues. Looked up from germline, CDR1 is SEHNR and CDR2 is FQNEAQ (reference sequence). The ends lost 7 bases at V and 2 bases at J; junction bases unmatched: 8. Study observations and caveats: Researchers cautioned that FACS-sorted repertoires could harbor abundant clonotypes contaminating from the bulk population. The booster response re-showed most primary clones: around 96% CD4, almost 90% CD8.

This clonotype was counted only a few times. Antigen unknown. TCRdb called the 5' RACE reads again in MiXCR, with one record for every CDR3 protein. This table has 300,000 or so distinct CDR3 sequences, roughly 13% appearing once. The sequence derives from a young man who received the YFV17D yellow fever vaccine. The sample here was CD4+ T cells sorted from PBMCs, taken 45 days after the yellow fever booster vaccination. The chain is built from TRBV7-9 and TRBJ2-1; TRBD2 matches at 13 bases. The CDR3 here is CASIKGLAGYTYNEQFF. CDR3 bases: TGTGCCAGCATTAAGGGACTAGCGGGATATACCTACAATGAGCAGTTCTTC.